These 10 T cell receptor beta chains were all obtained from the same sample, sequenced in a study of breast tumors, draining lymph nodes, adjacent tissues. A single record per CDR3 protein comes from TCRdb applying MiXCR to the multiplex PCR reads. The sample lists about 21,000 distinct CDR3 sequences, roughly 40% occurring once. Material for sequencing was breast tumor tissue. The receptors derive from a female donor with breast cancer. Some clones in this sample may be carry-over from other donors' samples.

The chain has TRBV5-1 and TRBJ1-1; TRBD1 aligns across 10 bases. Unmatched junction bases numbered 5, after V lost 0 bases and J lost 0 bases. The CDR3 runs to 17 residues. Germline CDR1 and CDR2: SGHRS and YFSETQ. DNA for the CDR3: TGCGCCAGCAGCTTGGGGGACAGGGGAGGGGTGAACACTGAAGCTTTCTTT. It is translated as CASSLGDRGGVNTEAFF.

For this clonotype: An end of the junction differs from the germline gene, which may be a read error. The V gene is TRBV15, the J gene TRBJ2-7, with D uncertain. The germline V gene has CDR1 LNHNV and CDR2 YYDKDF (reference sequence). The CDR3 is 15 amino acids. The CDR3 DNA reads as TGTGCCACCAGCAGAGATGGCAGAGGAGCCGAAGAGCAGTATTTC. Translating it yields CATSRDGRGAEEQYF. Complete variable domain (other parts from reference TRBV15 and TRBJ2-7): DAMVIQNPRYQVTQFGKPVTLSCSQTLNHNVMYWYQQKSSQAPKLLFHYYDKDFNNEADTPDNFQSRRPNTSFCFLDIRSPGLGDTAMYLCATSRDGRGAEEQYFGPGTRLTVT.

This chain uses TRBV5-1 with TRBJ2-3; 9 nucleotides match TRBD2. The length of the CDR3 is 14 residues. Germline CDR1 SGHRS, CDR2 YFSETQ. CDR3 amino acids: CAQSGGTHRGTQYF. The CDR3 DNA sequence: TGCGCACAGAGCGGGGGGACTCATCGGGGTACGCAGTATTTT.

The V call is TRBV7-3, the J call TRBJ2-7; possible D gene TRBD2, 6 bases. Germline CDR1 reads SGHTA; CDR2 reads FQGTGA. The CDR3 has 15 residues. Between the trimmed V and J ends, which lost 5 bases and 3 bases, there was a span of 17 bases. The CDR3 DNA reads as TGTGCCAGCAGCCCCCAGGCGGGAAGAAGCTACGAGCAGTACGTC. It translates to CASSPQAGRSYEQYV.

This clonotype was detected ten times or more. The chain uses TRBV10-1 and TRBJ1-6; the D is unclear. CDR1 is WNHNN and CDR2 is SYGVQD in the germline V gene (reference sequence). The CDR3 runs 13 residues. The V end lost 3 bases, the J end lost 8 bases, and 8 bases lay between the germline ends. CDR3 sequence (DNA): TGCGCCAGCAGTGACGGGGTGGATTCACCCCTCCACTTT. Its translation is CASSDGVDSPLHF.

This clonotype was observed many times. V is TRBV9 and J is TRBJ1-4, with a tentative D call TRBD1 (6 bases). V was shortened by 3 bases and J by 4 bases, with 19 bases between the two germline ends. CDR3 length: 17 amino acids. Germline values: CDR1 SGDLS, CDR2 YYNGEE. CDR3 protein: CASSAEGGAWINEKLFF. For the CDR3, the DNA is TGTGCCAGCAGCGCGGAGGGGGGCGCTTGGATTAATGAAAAACTGTTTTTT. Based on the CDR3 plus reference TRBV9 and TRBJ1-4, the full variable domain is DSGVTQTPKHLITATGQRVTLRCSPRSGDLSVYWYQQSLDQGLQFLIQYYNGEERAKGNILERFSAQQFPDLHSELNLSSLELGDSALYFCASSAEGGAWINEKLFFGSGTQLSVL.

This clonotype was counted ten times or more. This chain links TRBV19 with TRBJ1-2; TRBD1 aligns across 8 bases. The germline CDR1 and CDR2 sequences are LNHDA and SQIVND (reference sequence). V shed 6 bases, J shed 8 bases, and the junction held 11 bases outside the gene matches. The CDR3 is 14 amino acids. This chain's CDR3 is CASRVTGQDGGYTF. The CDR3 DNA reads TGTGCCAGTAGAGTAACGGGACAGGATGGCGGCTACACCTTC.

This clonotype showed up just a few times. The J gene is TRBJ2-1, the V gene TRBV9; D assignment may be TRBD1 or TRBD2 (6 bases each). The CDR3 covers 12 residues. V was clipped by 5 bases and J by 10 bases, with 13 bases between them. Germline CDR1 reads SGDLS; CDR2 reads YYNGEE. The CDR3 DNA sequence: TGTGCCAGCAGGGGGGGCGGGGTAGAGCAGTTCTTC. This codes for CASRGGGVEQFF.

This clonotype has a count of ten or more. The chain has TRBV12-3 or TRBV12-4 and TRBJ2-2, with D unresolved. The CDR3 runs to 14 residues. The V end was cut by 2 bases, the J end by 5 bases, with 9 bases between. CDR3 residues: CASSLISGTGELFF. The DNA of the CDR3 is TGTGCCAGCAGTTTAATATCGGGTACCGGGGAGCTGTTTTTT.

This chain links TRBV7-8 with TRBJ2-3; 8 bases align to TRBD2. The CDR3 totals 16 residues. V dropped 5 bases and J dropped 2; count of bases not matched to a gene: 9. Germline loops: CDR1 SGHVS, CDR2 FQNEAQ. CDR3 in DNA: TGTGCCAGCAGCCTCACCGGGACTAGGCACACAGATACGCAGTATTTT. Its translation is CASSLTGTRHTDTQYF.